This T cell receptor beta chain was identified in a study of cytomegalovirus exposure and HLA in healthy donors. The CDR3 is 15 residues long. CDR1 and CDR2 (germline): SGHNT, YYREEE (reference sequence). Trimming removed 0 bases from V and 2 bases from J; junction bases left unmatched: 4. In the PCR, 60 Vbeta and 13 Jbeta primers were used. Using immunoSEQ multiplex PCR, the repertoire was profiled, and TCRdb retains in-frame clones only, with some absent. The sample lists some 120,000 clones; just under 80% were seen once. The sequence was obtained from a man aged 25-45 years in good health and CMV-seronegative. The sequencing sample was made of PBMCs. V is TRBV5-4 and J is TRBJ2-7; TRBD1 matches 8 bases. The CDR3 DNA sequence: TGTGCCAGCAGCTTGGGAGGGACAGGCCCCTACGAGCAGTACTTC. This translates into CASSLGGTGPYEQYF.